The 23 T cell receptor beta chains below all came from one sample that was sequenced in a study of cytomegalovirus exposure and HLA in healthy donors. PCR primers comprised 60 Vbeta and 13 Jbeta primers. Libraries were prepared by immunoSEQ multiplex PCR; TCRdb keeps only in-frame clonotypes and omits some of them. Of 210,000 or so clones in the sample, around 83% were seen once. Sequencing was performed on PBMCs. Every receptor here comes from a woman aged 50 to 65 in good health and CMV-seropositive.

About this clone: Other DNA variants within this sample encode the same CDR3. The chain couples TRBV28 to TRBJ1-1; the D gene is possibly TRBD1 (6 bases). V was cut by 3 bases and J by 3 bases, with 11 bases left in between. Germline V gene data show CDR1 as MDHEN and CDR2 as SYDVKM. The CDR3 spans 14 residues. The CDR3, as DNA: TGTGCCAGCAGTTTGGGGGCGCGGGACACTGAAGCTTTCTTT. This encodes CASSLGARDTEAFF.

The V gene is TRBV5-4, the J gene TRBJ2-5, with D possibly being TRBD1 (5 bases). The CDR3 is 14 residues long. Germline V gene sequence: CDR1 SGHNT, CDR2 YYREEE (reference sequence). V was shortened by 0 bases and J by 1 base, with 7 bases between the two germline ends. CDR3 in DNA: TGTGCCAGCAGCTTGGAACAGGCCCAAGAGACCCAGTACTTC. Its protein is CASSLEQAQETQYF.

The chain recombines TRBV6-5 with TRBJ1-4; D call uncertain. Germline CDR1 is MNHEY and CDR2 is SVGAGI. The CDR3 is 15 residues long. V was cut by 6 bases and J by 0 bases, with 11 bases left in between. The chain's CDR3 is CASSPVFATNEKLFF. As DNA, the CDR3 is TGTGCCAGCAGCCCAGTTTTTGCAACTAATGAAAAACTGTTTTTT.

The V and J genes are TRBV30 and TRBJ1-5; D is ambiguous. V was pared by 4 bases and J by 0 bases, with 16 bases between. CDR3 length: 16 residues. Germline V gene sequence: CDR1 GTSNPN, CDR2 SVGIG (reference sequence). The CDR3 sequence is CAWKSGRSYSNQPQHF. The CDR3 DNA reads TGTGCCTGGAAATCAGGCAGATCCTATAGCAATCAGCCCCAGCATTTT.

The rearrangement joins TRBV28 to TRBJ1-5; tentative D call: TRBD1 (6 bases). Trimming took 6 bases from V and 7 from J, leaving 13 bases between them. In germline, CDR1 is MDHEN, CDR2 SYDVKM. The CDR3 is 13 residues long. The CDR3 nucleotides read TGTGCCAGCAGCATGGGGGCGCGACAGCCCCAGCATTTT. It encodes CASSMGARQPQHF.

The V call is TRBV18, the J call TRBJ1-1; TRBD1 matches at 8 bases. This CDR3 spans 14 amino acids. The J segment lost 4 bases and the V segment lost 5 bases, leaving 6 bases of the junction unmatched. CDR1 and CDR2 (germline): KGHSH, LQKENI. The CDR3 reads CASSGQGLFTEAFF. In nucleotides, the CDR3 is TGTGCCAGCTCAGGACAGGGACTCTTCACTGAAGCTTTCTTT.

This sequence joins TRBV7-9 and TRBJ1-1, with D possibly matching TRBD1 (6 bases). The CDR3 covers 15 residues. V was shortened by 3 bases and J by 1 base, with 12 bases between the two germline ends. Germline V lookup: CDR1 SEHNR, CDR2 FQNEAQ (reference sequence). The CDR3 loop is CASSLVDRQNTEAFF. DNA for the CDR3: TGTGCCAGCAGCTTGGTGGACAGACAGAACACTGAAGCTTTCTTT.

A few counts support this clone. CDR3 in amino acids: CASSDRANSPLHF. CDR3 nucleotides: TGTGCCAGCAGTGACAGGGCGAATTCACCCCTCCACTTT. The chain joins TRBV6-5 to TRBJ1-6; 7 bases align to TRBD1. CDR1 and CDR2 from the germline V gene are MNHEY and SVGAGI. CDR3 length equals 13 residues. V dropped 5 bases and J dropped 7; count of bases not matched to a gene: 2.

The V call is TRBV5-4, the J call TRBJ1-1; TRBD1 is a possible D gene (5 bases). V was pared by 0 bases and J by 1 base, with 7 bases between. Germline V gene sequence: CDR1 SGHNT, CDR2 YYREEE (reference sequence). The CDR3 totals 14 residues. The CDR3 DNA is TGTGCCAGCAGCTTGGTAGGGGCGAACACTGAAGCTTTCTTT. This translates into CASSLVGANTEAFF.

This clone was observed a few times. The chain uses TRBV5-6 and TRBJ1-1; D gene uncertain. Germline values: CDR1 SGHDT, CDR2 YYEEEE. This CDR3 has 16 amino acids. V lost 4 bases, J lost 0 bases, and 16 bases lay in between. The CDR3 DNA is TGTGCCAGCAGCCCCCTCGGAGAGTTCATGAACACTGAAGCTTTCTTT. Translating gives CASSPLGEFMNTEAFF. The full variable domain, with the rest looked up from reference TRBV5-6 and TRBJ1-1, is DAGVTQSPTHLIKTRGQQVTLRCSPKSGHDTVSWYQQALGQGPQFIFQYYEEEERQRGNFPDRFSGHQFPNYSSELNVNALLLGDSALYLCASSPLGEFMNTEAFFGQGTRLTVV.

There are a few counts of this clone. The J gene is TRBJ2-7, the V gene TRBV6-1; 10 positions agree with TRBD2. The length of the CDR3 is 14 residues. Germline CDR1 reads MNHNS; CDR2 reads SASEGT. The V gene end was trimmed by 10 bases and the J gene end by 4 bases; junction bases not matched to a gene: 10. The DNA of the CDR3 is TGTGCCACAACCAGACTAGCGGGTCGATACGAGCAGTACTTC. This sequence encodes CATTRLAGRYEQYF.

The sample holds a few counts of this clone. Other DNA sequences within the sample encode an identical CDR3. The chain joins TRBV7-9 to TRBJ1-1; TRBD1 aligns across 7 bases. Germline loops: CDR1 SEHNR, CDR2 FQNEAQ (reference sequence). This CDR3 comprises 14 residues. V dropped 1 base and J dropped 1; count of bases not matched to a gene: 0. CDR3: CASSLGQGNTEAFF. DNA of the CDR3: TGTGCCAGCAGCTTAGGACAGGGGAACACTGAAGCTTTCTTT.

This rearrangement joins TRBV7-3 to TRBJ2-5; TRBD2 aligns across 14 bases. The germline gives CDR1 SGHTA, CDR2 FQGTGA. V gave up 4 bases and J gave up 5 bases; unmatched junction bases: 18. The CDR3 has 20 residues. As DNA, the CDR3 is TGTGCCAGCAGCTCCTACCGAGGGACTAGCGGGGGACGCTTCGGGGAGACCCAGTACTTC. It codes for CASSSYRGTSGGRFGETQYF.

The chain employs TRBV4-2 and TRBJ1-6, with unresolved D. The germline V gene has CDR1 LGHNA and CDR2 YNFKEQ. V dropped 4 bases and J dropped 6 bases, with 19 bases sitting between them. CDR3 length: 17 amino acids. The CDR3 protein is CASSPSARGTLNSPLHF. CDR3 sequence (DNA): TGTGCCAGCAGCCCCTCTGCCCGGGGAACCCTTAATTCACCCCTCCACTTT.

The chain links TRBV19 to TRBJ2-5; 8 nucleotides align to TRBD1. Germline trimming cut 9 bases from V and 1 base from J; bases unmatched to any gene: 10. This CDR3 has 15 amino acids. From germline, CDR1 is LNHDA and CDR2 SQIVND (reference sequence). For the CDR3, the DNA is TGTGCCAGCGGGACAGGAGGAAACTTCCAAGAGACCCAGTACTTC. It is translated as CASGTGGNFQETQYF.

The gene calls are TRBV6-1 and TRBJ2-5; D is perhaps TRBD1 (6 bases). Between the trimmed V and J ends, which lost 6 bases and 2 bases, there was a span of 10 bases. From germline, CDR1 is MNHNS and CDR2 SASEGT. The CDR3 is 13 residues long. The CDR3 region is CASSRGGQETQYF. CDR3 coding DNA: TGTGCCAGCAGCAGGGGTGGGCAAGAGACCCAGTACTTC.

The count of this clone is one. This rearrangement joins TRBV7-6 to TRBJ2-1; tentative D call: TRBD2 (6 bases). The CDR3 runs 15 residues. Trimming shortened V by 5 bases and J by 9 bases, and 20 bases separated the two germline ends. Germline-derived CDR1 and CDR2 are SGHVS and FNYEAQ. CDR3 DNA sequence: TGTGCCAGCAGCGCTTTCCCGGGACTCGGGCTTGAGCAGTTCTTC. This codes for CASSAFPGLGLEQFF.

The V call is TRBV18, the J call TRBJ1-1; D is undetermined. The germline V gene has CDR1 KGHSH and CDR2 LQKENI. V dropped 6 bases and J dropped 1 base, with 12 bases sitting between them. The CDR3 covers 14 residues. This CDR3 reads CASSFRRGNTEAFF. CDR3 nucleotide sequence: TGTGCCAGCTCCTTCCGGCGGGGGAACACTGAAGCTTTCTTT. The complete variable domain, with remaining parts taken from reference TRBV18 and TRBJ1-1, reads NAGVMQNPRHLVRRRGQEARLRCSPMKGHSHVYWYRQLPEEGLKFMVYLQKENIIDESGMPKERFSAEFPKEGPSILRIQQVVRGDSAAYFCASSFRRGNTEAFFGQGTRLTVV.

The chain couples TRBV7-2 to TRBJ2-3, with 9 bases fitting TRBD2. Germline V gene lookup returns CDR1 SGHTA and CDR2 FQGNSA. The CDR3 is made up of 15 amino acids. The V and J ends lost 2 bases and 1 base, in that order; junction bases with no gene match: 1. The CDR3 spells CASSLKRGGTDTQYF. For the CDR3, the DNA is TGTGCCAGCAGCTTAAAGCGGGGGGGCACAGATACGCAGTATTTT.

This chain uses TRBV30 with TRBJ2-5; unclear D gene. The closer fit of TRBJ2-7 to the DNA end suggests the J call may be wrong. There are 14 residues in the CDR3. Germline V gene sequence: CDR1 GTSNPN, CDR2 SVGIG (reference sequence). Here the CDR3 DNA reads TGTGCCTGGAAGAGCCGGGTCAGCTCCTACGAGCAGTACTTC. Translation gives CAWKSRVSSYEQYF.

CDR3 in DNA: TGTGCCAGCACCTGGGGGGGGGATAATTCACCCCTCCACTTT. Residues: CASTWGGDNSPLHF. The chain links TRBV5-5 to TRBJ1-6; D is possibly TRBD1 (5 bases). Germline CDR1 SGHKS, CDR2 YYEKEE (reference sequence). V dropped 6 bases and J dropped 5 bases, with 12 bases sitting between them. This CDR3 region has 14 residues.

This chain uses TRBV6-5 with TRBJ1-2; 8 nucleotides match TRBD1. Germline-derived CDR1 and CDR2 are MNHEY and SVGAGI. This CDR3 spans 12 amino acids. The J segment lost 7 bases and the V segment lost 7 bases, leaving 5 bases of the junction unmatched. Here the CDR3 reads CASTRQGFGYTF. The CDR3 DNA reads as TGTGCCAGCACTCGACAGGGGTTTGGCTACACCTTC.

This chain connects TRBV7-2 to TRBJ2-6; no clear D. The CDR3 is 14 residues long. Trimming left V 3 bases short and J 1 base short, with 4 bases between. Germline CDR1 SGHTA, CDR2 FQGNSA. For the CDR3, the DNA is TGTGCCAGCAGCTTGGCTTCTGGGGCCAACGTCCTGACTTTC. Residues: CASSLASGANVLTF.